The clone carrying this TCR beta chain was observed a single time. This sample is part of a study of blood T cell repertoires in COVID-19. Clones were read by immunoSEQ multiplex PCR, and TCRdb kept only the in-frame ones, dropping some. The table records about 140,000 clones, less than 85% of them present only once. This clonotype originated in an elderly woman in a cohort sampled during active or convalescent COVID-19. Sequencing was done on a sample of peripheral blood.

The CDR3: CASRSGVSTDTQYF. CDR3 bases: TGTGCCAGCAGGAGCGGGGTTAGCACAGATACGCAGTATTTT. The chain carries TRBV2 and TRBJ2-3, with TRBD2 identical over 7 bases. CDR1 SNHLY and CDR2 FYNNEI come from the germline V gene. V lost 6 bases to trimming and J lost 0 bases; unmatched junction nucleotides: 3. The CDR3 covers 14 residues.